Detailed here is one TCR beta chain. Ages ranged from about 18 to 89 years, with residence in approximately 23 US areas. Cohort allocation depended upon clinical history that participants reported. Recovery among Cohort 3 donors was established by two negative PCRs, clearance, or symptom resolution. The V end was cut by 7 bases, the J end by 6 bases, with 9 bases between. The CDR3 is 11 amino acids. This specimen belongs to a study of blood T cell repertoires in COVID-19. Turning to the study itself: The United States, Italy and Spain were the sources of the acute and convalescent COVID-19 samples.

Produced via immunoSEQ multiplex PCR; TCRdb's table is partial and in-frame only. The data show about 140,000 clones, about 80% seen once. Sequencing was performed on PBMCs or T cells enriched from blood (not recorded which). The rearrangement uses TRBV12-3 or TRBV12-4 and TRBJ1-2, with no clear D. The clonotype was recovered from a woman in her forties or fifties who had recovered from COVID-19. The chain's CDR3 is CASIGSDGYTF. The CDR3 nucleotides are TGTGCCAGCATCGGGTCTGATGGCTACACCTTC.